What follows describes a single T cell receptor beta chain. Researchers took RNA transcripts and amplified the TCR beta CDR3 regions from them. First-round RT-PCR of the TCR CDR3 relied on the HTBI primer set. TCRdb called the multiplex PCR reads again in MiXCR, with one record for every CDR3 protein. In the table there are approximately 34,000 distinct CDR3 sequences, around 53% of which are singletons. These data belong to a study of T cells in Graves' hyperthyroidism and ophthalmopathy. V dropped 6 bases and J dropped 2 bases, with 14 bases sitting between them. The CDR3 contains 14 residues. From germline, CDR1 is DFQATT and CDR2 SNEGSKA (reference sequence).

The sample taken for sequencing was blood. This clonotype originated in a woman between 40 and 55 years old with Graves' ophthalmopathy. V gene TRBV20-1 combines with J gene TRBJ2-1; D may be TRBD1 or TRBD2 (5 bases each). The CDR3 DNA reads TGCAGTGCCAGGAAACCGGGACCCTACAATGAGCAGTTCTTC. This encodes CSARKPGPYNEQFF.